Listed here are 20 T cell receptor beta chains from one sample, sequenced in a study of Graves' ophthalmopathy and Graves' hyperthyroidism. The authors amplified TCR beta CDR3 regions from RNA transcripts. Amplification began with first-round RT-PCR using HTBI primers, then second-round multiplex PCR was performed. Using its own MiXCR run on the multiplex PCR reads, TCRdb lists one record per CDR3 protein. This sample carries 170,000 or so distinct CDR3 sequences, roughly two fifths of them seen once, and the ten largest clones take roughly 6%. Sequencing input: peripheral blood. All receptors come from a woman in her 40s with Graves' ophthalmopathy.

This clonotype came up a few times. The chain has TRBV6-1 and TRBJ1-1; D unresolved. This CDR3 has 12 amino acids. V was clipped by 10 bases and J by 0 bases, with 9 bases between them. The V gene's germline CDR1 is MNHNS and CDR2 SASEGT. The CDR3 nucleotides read TGTGCCAAATCGACGGTGAACACTGAAGCTTTCTTT. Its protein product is CAKSTVNTEAFF.

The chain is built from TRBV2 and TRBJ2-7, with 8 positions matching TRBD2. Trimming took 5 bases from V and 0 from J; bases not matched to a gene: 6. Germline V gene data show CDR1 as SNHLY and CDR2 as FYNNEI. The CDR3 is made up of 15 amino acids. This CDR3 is CASSSAGGRSYEQYF. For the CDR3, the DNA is TGTGCCAGCAGTTCCGCGGGAGGACGCTCCTACGAGCAGTACTTC. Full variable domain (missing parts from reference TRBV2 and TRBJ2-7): EPEVTQTPSHQVTQMGQEVILRCVPISNHLYFYWYRQILGQKVEFLVSFYNNEISEKSEIFDDQFSVERPDGSNFTLKIRSTKLEDSAMYFCASSSAGGRSYEQYFGPGTRLTVT.

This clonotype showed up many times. The CDR3 loop reads CSAKVWGSSYEQYF. The CDR3 nucleotides read TGCAGTGCCAAAGTTTGGGGAAGCTCCTACGAGCAGTACTTC. The chain joins TRBV20-1 to TRBJ2-7; no definite D call. Germline V gives CDR1 DFQATT, CDR2 SNEGSKA (reference sequence). With 6 bases removed from V and 0 bases from J, the gap between germline ends came to 15 bases. The CDR3 loop spans 14 amino acids.

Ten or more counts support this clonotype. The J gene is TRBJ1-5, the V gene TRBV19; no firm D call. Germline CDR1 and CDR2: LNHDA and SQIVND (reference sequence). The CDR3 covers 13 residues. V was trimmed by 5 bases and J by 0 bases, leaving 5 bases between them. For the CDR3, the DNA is TGTGCCAGTAGTCAGAATAGCAATCAGCCCCAGCATTTT. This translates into CASSQNSNQPQHF.

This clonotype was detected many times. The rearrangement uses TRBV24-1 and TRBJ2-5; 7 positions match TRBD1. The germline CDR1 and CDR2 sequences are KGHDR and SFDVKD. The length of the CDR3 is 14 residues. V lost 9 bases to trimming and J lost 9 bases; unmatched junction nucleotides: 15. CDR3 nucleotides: TGTGCCACCTCAGCTGACAGGGACGTCGCGGCCCAGTACTTC. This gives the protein CATSADRDVAAQYF.

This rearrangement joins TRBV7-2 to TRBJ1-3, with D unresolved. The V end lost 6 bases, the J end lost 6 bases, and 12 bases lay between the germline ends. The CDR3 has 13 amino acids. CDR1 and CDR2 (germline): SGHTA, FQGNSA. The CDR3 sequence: CASRALWINTIYF. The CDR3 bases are TGTGCCAGCAGAGCTCTCTGGATAAACACCATATATTTT.

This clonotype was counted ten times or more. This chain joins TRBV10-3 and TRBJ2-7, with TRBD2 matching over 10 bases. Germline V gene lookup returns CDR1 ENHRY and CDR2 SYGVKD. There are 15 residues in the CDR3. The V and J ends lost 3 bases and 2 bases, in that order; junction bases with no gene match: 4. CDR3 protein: CAISERTSGPYEQYF. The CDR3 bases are TGTGCCATCAGTGAAAGGACTAGCGGACCCTACGAGCAGTACTTC.

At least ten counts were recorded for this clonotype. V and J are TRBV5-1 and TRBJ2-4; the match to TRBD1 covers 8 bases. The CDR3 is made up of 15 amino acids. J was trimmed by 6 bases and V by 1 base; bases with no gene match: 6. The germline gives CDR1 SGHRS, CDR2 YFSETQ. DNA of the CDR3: TGCGCCAGCAGCTTGACAGGGGGATTCGGAAACATTCAGTACTTC. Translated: CASSLTGGFGNIQYF. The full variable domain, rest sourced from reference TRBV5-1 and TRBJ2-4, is KAGVTQTPRYLIKTRGQQVTLSCSPISGHRSVSWYQQTPGQGLQFLFEYFSETQRNKGNFPGRFSGRQFSNSRSEMNVSTLELGDSALYLCASSLTGGFGNIQYFGAGTRLSVL.

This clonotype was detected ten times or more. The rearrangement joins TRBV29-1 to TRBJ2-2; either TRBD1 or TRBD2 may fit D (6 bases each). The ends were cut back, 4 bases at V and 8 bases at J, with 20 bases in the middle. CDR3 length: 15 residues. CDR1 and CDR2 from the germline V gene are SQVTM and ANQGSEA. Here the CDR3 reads CSVGRGASKPGELFF. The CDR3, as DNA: TGCAGCGTTGGAAGGGGGGCGTCGAAACCGGGGGAGCTGTTTTTT.

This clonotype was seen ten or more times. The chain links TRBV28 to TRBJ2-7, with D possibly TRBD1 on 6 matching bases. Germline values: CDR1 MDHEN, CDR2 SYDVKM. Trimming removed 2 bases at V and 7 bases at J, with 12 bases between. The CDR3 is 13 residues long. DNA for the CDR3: TGTGCCAGCAGTTTAAGTACAGGGCGGGAGCAGTACTTC. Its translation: CASSLSTGREQYF. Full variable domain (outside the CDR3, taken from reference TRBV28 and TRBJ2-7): DVKVTQSSRYLVKRTGEKVFLECVQDMDHENMFWYRQDPGLGLRLIYFSYDVKMKEKGDIPEGYSVSREKKERFSLILESASTNQTSMYLCASSLSTGREQYFGPGTRLTVT.

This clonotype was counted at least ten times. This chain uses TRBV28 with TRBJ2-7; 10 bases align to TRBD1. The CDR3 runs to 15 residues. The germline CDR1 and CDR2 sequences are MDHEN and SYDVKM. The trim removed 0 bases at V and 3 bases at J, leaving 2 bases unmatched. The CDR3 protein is CASSLWTGGDYEQYF. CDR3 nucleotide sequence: TGTGCCAGCAGTTTATGGACAGGGGGCGACTACGAGCAGTACTTC.

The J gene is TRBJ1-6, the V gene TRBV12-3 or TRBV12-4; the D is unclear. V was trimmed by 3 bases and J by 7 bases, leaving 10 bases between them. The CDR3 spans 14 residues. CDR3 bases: TGTGCCAGCAGTTTCTCAGGTCTAAATTCACCCCTCCACTTT. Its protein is CASSFSGLNSPLHF.

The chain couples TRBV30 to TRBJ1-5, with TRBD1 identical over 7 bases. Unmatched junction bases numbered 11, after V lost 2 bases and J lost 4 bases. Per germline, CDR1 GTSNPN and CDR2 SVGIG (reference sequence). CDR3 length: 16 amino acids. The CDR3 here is CAWSPDRAVGNQPQHF. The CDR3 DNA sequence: TGTGCCTGGAGTCCTGACAGGGCGGTTGGGAATCAGCCCCAGCATTTT. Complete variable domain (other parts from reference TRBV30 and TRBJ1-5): SQTIHQWPATLVQPVGSPLSLECTVEGTSNPNLYWYRQAAGRGLQLLFYSVGIGQISSEVPQNLSASRPQDRQFILSSKKLLLSDSGFYLCAWSPDRAVGNQPQHFGDGTRLSIL.

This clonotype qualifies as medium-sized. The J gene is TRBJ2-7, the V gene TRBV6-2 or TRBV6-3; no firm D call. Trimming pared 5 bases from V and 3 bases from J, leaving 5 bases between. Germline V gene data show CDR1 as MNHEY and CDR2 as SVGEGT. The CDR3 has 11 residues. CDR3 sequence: CASSDLYEQYF. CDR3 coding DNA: TGTGCCAGCAGTGACCTCTACGAGCAGTACTTC.

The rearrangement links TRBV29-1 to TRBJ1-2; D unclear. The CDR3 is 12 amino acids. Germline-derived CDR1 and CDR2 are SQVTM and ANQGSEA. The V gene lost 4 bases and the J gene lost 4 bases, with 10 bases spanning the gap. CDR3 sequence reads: CSVGSEAYGYTF. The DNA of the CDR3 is TGCAGCGTTGGGTCAGAAGCCTATGGCTACACCTTC.

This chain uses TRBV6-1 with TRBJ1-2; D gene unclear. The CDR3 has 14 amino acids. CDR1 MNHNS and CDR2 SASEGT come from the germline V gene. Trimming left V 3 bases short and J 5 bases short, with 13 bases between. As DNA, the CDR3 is TGTGCCAGCAGTGAGGTCGTCCAAAGTTATGGCTACACCTTC. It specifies CASSEVVQSYGYTF.

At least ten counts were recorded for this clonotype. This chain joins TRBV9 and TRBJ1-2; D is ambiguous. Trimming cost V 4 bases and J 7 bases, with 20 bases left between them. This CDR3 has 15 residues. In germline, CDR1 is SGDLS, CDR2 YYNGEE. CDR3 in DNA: TGTGCCAGCAGCATGGGGTGGCGGGAGGTCGGTGGCTACACCTTC. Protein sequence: CASSMGWREVGGYTF.

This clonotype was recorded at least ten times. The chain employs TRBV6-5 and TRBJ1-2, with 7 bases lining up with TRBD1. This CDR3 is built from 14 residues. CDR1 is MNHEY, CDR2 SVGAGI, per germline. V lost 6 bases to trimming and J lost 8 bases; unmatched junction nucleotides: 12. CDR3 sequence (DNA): TGTGCCAGCAGATACCCTACAGGGGACGGGGGCTACACCTTC. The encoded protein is CASRYPTGDGGYTF.

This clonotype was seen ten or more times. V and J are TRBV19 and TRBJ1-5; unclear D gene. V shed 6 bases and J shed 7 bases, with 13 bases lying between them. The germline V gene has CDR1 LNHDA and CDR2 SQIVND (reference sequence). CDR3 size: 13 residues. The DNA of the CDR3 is TGTGCCAGTAGGGCAGATTGGTGGCAGCCCCAGCATTTT. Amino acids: CASRADWWQPQHF. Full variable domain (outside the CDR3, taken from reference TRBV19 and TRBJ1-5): DGGITQSPKYLFRKEGQNVTLSCEQNLNHDAMYWYRQDPGQGLRLIYYSQIVNDFQKGDIAEGYSVSREKKESFPLTVTSAQKNPTAFYLCASRADWWQPQHFGDGTRLSIL.

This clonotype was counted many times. The CDR3 spells CASSGWGDEQYF. CDR3 DNA: TGTGCCAGCAGCGGTTGGGGTGACGAGCAGTACTTC. The chain is built from TRBV28 and TRBJ2-7; D is undetermined. The germline V gene encodes CDR1 MDHEN and CDR2 SYDVKM. The CDR3 contains 12 residues. The V gene lost 6 bases and the J gene lost 5 bases, with 11 bases spanning the gap.